This TCR beta chain was captured in a study of CD8 T cells in Susac syndrome. From germline, CDR1 is LNHDA and CDR2 SQIVND (reference sequence). V was clipped by 3 bases and J by 4 bases, with 6 bases between them. This CDR3 is built from 13 residues. After extraction with the RNeasy kit, about 0.5 to 1 ug of the RNA was reverse transcribed using random hexamers. The method of amplification for TCR beta CDR3 was immunoSEQ multiplex PCR, covering 54 Vbeta and 13 Jbeta. TCRdb called the immunoSEQ multiplex PCR reads again in MiXCR, with one record for every CDR3 protein. This sample carries 150,000 to 200,000 distinct CDR3 sequences, 80% to 95% of them seen once, and the ten largest clones take just over 0.13%.

Sequencing was performed on CD4+ T cells from PBMCs. V and J are TRBV19 and TRBJ2-2; D ambiguous. The origin of this receptor is a human donor in good health. For the CDR3, the DNA is TGTGCCAGTAGTATGGTTACCACCGGGGAGCTGTTTTTT. Translating it yields CASSMVTTGELFF.